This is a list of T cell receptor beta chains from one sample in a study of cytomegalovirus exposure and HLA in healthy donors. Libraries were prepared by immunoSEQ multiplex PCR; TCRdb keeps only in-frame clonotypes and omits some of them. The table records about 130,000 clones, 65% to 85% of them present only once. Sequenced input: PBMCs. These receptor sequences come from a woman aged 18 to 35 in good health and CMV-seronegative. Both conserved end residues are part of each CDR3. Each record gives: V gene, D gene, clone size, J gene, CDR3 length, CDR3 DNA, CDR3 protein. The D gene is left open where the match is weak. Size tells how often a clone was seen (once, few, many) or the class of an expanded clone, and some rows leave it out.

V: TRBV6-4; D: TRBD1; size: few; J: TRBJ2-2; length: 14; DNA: TGTGCCAGCAGCCCGACAGGGGACACCGGGGAGCTGTTTTTT; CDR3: CASSPTGDTGELFF
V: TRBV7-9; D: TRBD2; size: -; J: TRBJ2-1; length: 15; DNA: TGTGCCAGCAGAGGGACTAGCGGGAGTGGTCGTGAGCAGTTCTTC; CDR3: CASRGTSGSGREQFF
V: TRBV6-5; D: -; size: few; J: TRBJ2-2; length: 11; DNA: TGTGCCAGCAGAACGGCCGGGGAGCTGTTTTTT; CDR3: CASRTAGELFF
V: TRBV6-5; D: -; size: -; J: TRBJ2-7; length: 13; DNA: TGTGCCAGCAGCAGACTAGAGGAAGGCGAGCAGTACTTC; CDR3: CASSRLEEGEQYF
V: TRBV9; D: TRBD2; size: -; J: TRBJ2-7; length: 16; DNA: TGTGCCAGCAGCGTGAGGGGGACTAGCATCGCGTACGAGCAGTACTTC; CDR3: CASSVRGTSIAYEQYF
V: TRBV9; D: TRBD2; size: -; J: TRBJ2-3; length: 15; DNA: TGTGCCGGAGCTGTAGCGGGAGGCTGCACAGATACGCAGTATTTT; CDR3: CAGAVAGGCTDTQYF
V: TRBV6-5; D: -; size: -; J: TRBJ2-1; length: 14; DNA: TGTGCCAGCAGCCCCATCGGCTCCTACAATGAGCAGTTCTTC; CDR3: CASSPIGSYNEQFF
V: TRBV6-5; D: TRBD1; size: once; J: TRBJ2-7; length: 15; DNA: TGTGCCAGCAGTGCCGACAGGGGGCCTTCCTACGAGCAGTACTTC; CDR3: CASSADRGPSYEQYF
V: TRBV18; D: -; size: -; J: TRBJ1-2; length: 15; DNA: TGTGCCAGCTCACCCCGCTCAGGGGTGGGGTATGGCTACACCTTC; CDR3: CASSPRSGVGYGYTF
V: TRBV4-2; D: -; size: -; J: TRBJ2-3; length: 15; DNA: TGTGCCAGCAGCCGGGCGTCGAATCCAACAGATACGCAGTATTTT; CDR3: CASSRASNPTDTQYF
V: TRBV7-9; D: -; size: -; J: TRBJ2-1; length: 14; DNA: TGTGCCAGCACCCGCCAGGGACACCACAATGAGCAGTTCTTC; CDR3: CASTRQGHHNEQFF
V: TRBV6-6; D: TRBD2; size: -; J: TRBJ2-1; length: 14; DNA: TGTGCCAGCAGATTAGCGGGAGGGTCGGGTGAGCAGTTCTTC; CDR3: CASRLAGGSGEQFF
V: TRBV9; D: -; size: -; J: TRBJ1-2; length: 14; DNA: TGTGCCAGCAGCGTAGGTATTGGGGAGACGGGCTACACCTTC; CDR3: CASSVGIGETGYTF
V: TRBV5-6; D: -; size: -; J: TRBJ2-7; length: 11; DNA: TGTGCCAGCAGCCTCCGGGGGGAGCAGTACTTC; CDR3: CASSLRGEQYF
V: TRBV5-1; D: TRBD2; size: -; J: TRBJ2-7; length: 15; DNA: TGCGCCAGCAGCTTAAGCGGGGGAAGCTCCTACGAGCAGTACTTC; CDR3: CASSLSGGSSYEQYF
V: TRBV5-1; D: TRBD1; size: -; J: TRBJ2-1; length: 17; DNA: TGCGCCAGCAGCTCGGGGGCCGGGACAGGGATATTAAGTGAGCAGTTCTTC; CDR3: CASSSGAGTGILSEQFF
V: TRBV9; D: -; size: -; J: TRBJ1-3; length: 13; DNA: TGTGCCAGCAGCGTAGAGTCCCCGGGCACCATATATTTT; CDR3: CASSVESPGTIYF
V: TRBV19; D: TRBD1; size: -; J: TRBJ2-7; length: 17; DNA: TGTGCCAGTAGTGCTCAAACCTCCGGGACAGGGACCTACGAGCAGTACTTC; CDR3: CASSAQTSGTGTYEQYF
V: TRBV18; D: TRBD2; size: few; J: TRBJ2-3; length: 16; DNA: TGTGCCAGCTCACCACCTGGTAGCGGGAGGCCAGGGGCGCAGTATTTT; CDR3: CASSPPGSGRPGAQYF
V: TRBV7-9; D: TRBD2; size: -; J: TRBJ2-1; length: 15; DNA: TGTGCCAGCAGCTCCCCTTGGGCGGGGGACAATGAGCAGTTCTTC; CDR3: CASSSPWAGDNEQFF
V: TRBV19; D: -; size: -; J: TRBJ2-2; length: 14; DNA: TGTGCCAGTAGTATAGGCAGGGGCACCGGGGAGCTGTTTTTT; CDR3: CASSIGRGTGELFF
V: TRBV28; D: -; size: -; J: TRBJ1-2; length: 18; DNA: TGTGCCAGCAGCACCGCCTCCCTCAGAATTCGAACATCCCATGGCTACACCTTC; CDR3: CASSTASLRIRTSHGYTF
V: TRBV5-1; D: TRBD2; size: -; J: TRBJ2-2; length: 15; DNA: TGCGCCAGCAGCTGGAGGACTAGCGGGGGCGGGGAGCTGTTTTTT; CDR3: CASSWRTSGGGELFF
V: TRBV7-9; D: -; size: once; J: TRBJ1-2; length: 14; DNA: TGTGCCAGCAGCGCCGCCGGGACAAGCTATGGCTACACCTTC; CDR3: CASSAAGTSYGYTF
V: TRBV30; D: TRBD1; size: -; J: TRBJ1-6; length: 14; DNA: TGTGCCTGGAGTCCGGGGACAGGGTATTCACCCCTCCACTTT; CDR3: CAWSPGTGYSPLHF
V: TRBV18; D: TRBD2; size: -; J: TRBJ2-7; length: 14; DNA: TGTGCCAGCTCCCCCGGGACTAGCGGCTACGAGCAGTACTTC; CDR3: CASSPGTSGYEQYF
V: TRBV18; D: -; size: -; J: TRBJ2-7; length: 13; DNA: TGTGCCAGCTCACCACCGGACACCTACGAGCAGTACTTC; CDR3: CASSPPDTYEQYF
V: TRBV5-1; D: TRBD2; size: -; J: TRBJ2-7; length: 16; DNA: TGCGCCAGCAGCTTATCCTCGGGAGGGCCGTCCTACGAGCAGTACTTC; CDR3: CASSLSSGGPSYEQYF
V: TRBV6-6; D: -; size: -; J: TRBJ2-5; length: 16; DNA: TGTGCCAGCAGTTACTCGGGCAACTCGGCGACAGCGACCCAGTACTTC; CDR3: CASSYSGNSATATQYF
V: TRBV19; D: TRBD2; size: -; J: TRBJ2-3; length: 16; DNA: TGTGCCAGTAGTCTGCCGACTAGCGGGAGAACAGATACGCAGTATTTT; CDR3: CASSLPTSGRTDTQYF
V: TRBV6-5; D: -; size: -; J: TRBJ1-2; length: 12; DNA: TGTGCCAGCAGTCGGACAAGTTATGGCTACACCTTC; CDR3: CASSRTSYGYTF
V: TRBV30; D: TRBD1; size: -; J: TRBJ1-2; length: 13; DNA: TGTGCCCATCTGAGACAGGGGAGTTTGGGCTACACCTTC; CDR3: CAHLRQGSLGYTF
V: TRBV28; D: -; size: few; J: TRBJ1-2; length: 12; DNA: TGTGCCAGCAAGGAAGGGGACTATGGCTACACCTTC; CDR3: CASKEGDYGYTF
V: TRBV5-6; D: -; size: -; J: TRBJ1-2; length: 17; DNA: TGTGCCAGCAGCTCCCCGAGATTTGGACAGCTGGAATATGGCTACACCTTC; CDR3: CASSSPRFGQLEYGYTF
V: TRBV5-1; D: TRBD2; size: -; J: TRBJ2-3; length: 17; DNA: TGCGCCAGCAGCTTGGACTCCCGGGAGGGCCGGTCAGATACGCAGTATTTT; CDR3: CASSLDSREGRSDTQYF
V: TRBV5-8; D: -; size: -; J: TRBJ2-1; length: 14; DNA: TGTGCCAGCAGCTTGGGGCTGATCTACAATGAGCAGTTCTTC; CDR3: CASSLGLIYNEQFF
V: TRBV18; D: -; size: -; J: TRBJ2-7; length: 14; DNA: TGTGCCAGCTCTTTTTTCCCGGAGAGGTACGAGCAGTACTTC; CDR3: CASSFFPERYEQYF
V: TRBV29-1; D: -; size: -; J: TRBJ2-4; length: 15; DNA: TGCAGCGTCCAAATAGAACTTCTAGCCAAAAACATTCAGTACTTC; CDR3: CSVQIELLAKNIQYF
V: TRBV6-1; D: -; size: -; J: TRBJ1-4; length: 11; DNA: TGTGCCAGCAGTGAACTGAGAAAACTGTTTTTT; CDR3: CASSELRKLFF
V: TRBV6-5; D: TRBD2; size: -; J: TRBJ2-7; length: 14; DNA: TGTGCCAGCAAGCGGGCGGGAGTAAACTACGAGCAGTACTTC; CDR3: CASKRAGVNYEQYF
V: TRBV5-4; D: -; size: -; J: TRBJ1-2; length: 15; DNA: TGTGCCAGCAGCTTTGTGTCCCGAGGACTTTATGGCTACACCTTC; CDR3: CASSFVSRGLYGYTF
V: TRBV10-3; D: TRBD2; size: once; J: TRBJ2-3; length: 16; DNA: TGTGCCATCAGCCCCAGCTCGGGGGGAACGACAGATACGCAGTATTTT; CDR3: CAISPSSGGTTDTQYF
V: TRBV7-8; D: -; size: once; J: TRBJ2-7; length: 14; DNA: TGTGCCAGCAGCTATGCCGTGGCGGGGCTCGAGCAGTACTTC; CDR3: CASSYAVAGLEQYF